Each of the 31 T cell receptor beta chains below was sequenced from the same sample in a study of T cells in Graves' hyperthyroidism and ophthalmopathy (dated by TCRdb to about 2019). Receptor amplification or capture employed multiplex PCR. Sequencing instrument: Illumina HiSeq 2000. Amplification of TCR beta CDR3 regions was carried out from RNA transcripts. For the first round of RT-PCR on the TCR CDR3, the HTBI primer set was used together with the Qiagen OneStep RT-PCR kit. In TCRdb, the public reads were trimmed at Q25 with fastp and aligned with MiXCR, with productive beta chains retained. Each CDR3 protein appears once, grouped with its most common genes and DNA. Here the sample has 500,000 to 600,000 distinct CDR3 sequences; just under 20% occur a single time. Of the sample, roughly 44% is held by the ten largest clones. The sample comprised blood. The receptors were sampled from a man aged 40-50 years with Graves' ophthalmopathy.

This clonotype was seen repeatedly, ten times or more. The V call is TRBV30, the J call TRBJ1-5, with D possibly being TRBD1 (6 bases). The CDR3 totals 14 residues. V shed 5 bases and J shed 3 bases, with 14 bases lying between them. Germline V gives CDR1 GTSNPN, CDR2 SVGIG (reference sequence). CDR3 in amino acids: CAWSPGTHNQPQHF. CDR3 DNA sequence: TGTGCCTGGTCCCCTGGGACACACAATCAGCCCCAGCATTTT.

This clonotype has a count of ten or more. The chain is built from TRBV7-2 and TRBJ2-1; 8 bases line up with TRBD2. Germline loops: CDR1 SGHTA, CDR2 FQGNSA. The CDR3 runs 16 residues. V gave up 5 bases and J gave up 4 bases; unmatched junction bases: 10. In DNA, the CDR3 is TGTGCCAGCAGCCGGACCTTCGGGAGGGCTTACAATGAGCAGTTCTTC. This sequence encodes CASSRTFGRAYNEQFF.

Only a few counts were recorded for this clonotype. The chain combines TRBV11-2 with TRBJ2-2; possible D gene TRBD2, 6 bases. V lost 0 bases, J lost 6 bases, and 17 bases lay in between. CDR3 length: 17 residues. Germline V gives CDR1 SGHAT, CDR2 FQNNGV. The CDR3 nucleotides are TGTGCCAGCAGCTTAGATGGCGGGGTTACCTTGTCCGGGGAGCTGTTTTTT. It codes for CASSLDGGVTLSGELFF.

In this sample, this clonotype turned up many times. This sequence joins TRBV11-2 and TRBJ1-1; perhaps TRBD1 as D (6 bases). Looked up from germline, CDR1 is SGHAT and CDR2 is FQNNGV. The CDR3 has 15 residues. V lost 5 bases to trimming and J lost 1 base, with 14 bases between them. CDR3 coding DNA: TGTGCCAGCAGCCCTAGGGACATCCCGAACACTGAAGCTTTCTTT. Translating gives CASSPRDIPNTEAFF.

The gene calls are TRBV6-2 or TRBV6-3 and TRBJ2-3; D uncertain. The V end was cut by 8 bases, the J end by 2 bases, with 20 bases between. Germline V gene lookup returns CDR1 MNHEY and CDR2 SVGEGT. The CDR3 consists of 16 residues. CDR3 loop: CASLSQRWTSTDTQYF. In DNA form, the CDR3 reads TGTGCCAGCCTGAGTCAACGGTGGACCTCCACAGATACGCAGTATTTT.

Of note for this clonotype: A much larger clone lies one base from this, so it may be a read error. This CDR3 fails to terminate in the conserved phenylalanine or tryptophan, so it likely reflects a read error. The gene calls are TRBV7-9 and TRBJ1-2, with a tentative D call TRBD1 (5 bases). Germline CDR1 reads SEHNR; CDR2 reads FQNEAQ (reference sequence). The CDR3 covers 12 residues. V gave up 2 bases and J gave up 8 bases, with 9 bases separating them. CDR3 region: CASSLLRGGYTL. CDR3 coding DNA: TGTGCCAGCAGCTTACTTAGGGGAGGCTACACCCTC.

As to this clonotype: A clone one base away is much larger, so this may be a read error. The V gene is TRBV28, the J gene TRBJ2-1; no clear D. The germline V gene encodes CDR1 MDHEN and CDR2 SYDVKM. This CDR3 region has 14 residues. This CDR3 reads CASSSPDVYNERFF. For the CDR3, the DNA is TGTGCCAGCAGTTCCCCGGACGTTTACAATGAGCGGTTCTTC.

This clonotype was found a few times. V gene TRBV30 combines with J gene TRBJ2-3; TRBD2 aligns across 8 bases. Germline assignment: CDR1 GTSNPN and CDR2 SVGIG (reference sequence). V lost 4 bases to trimming and J lost 5 bases; unmatched junction nucleotides: 14. The CDR3 extends over 16 amino acids. CDR3 in amino acids: CAWTRGALLKGDTQYF. CDR3 coding DNA: TGTGCCTGGACGCGGGGGGCCCTACTAAAGGGAGATACGCAGTATTTT.

The chain joins TRBV12-3 or TRBV12-4 to TRBJ2-1, with 9 bases that match TRBD2. The CDR3 is 16 amino acids. Unmatched junction bases numbered 5, after V lost 4 bases and J lost 1 base. In DNA form, the CDR3 reads TGTGCCAGCAGTTGGGAAGCGGGAGGATCCTACAATGAGCAGTTCTTC. It codes for CASSWEAGGSYNEQFF.

This clonotype has more than one count but fewer than ten. The J gene is TRBJ1-2, the V gene TRBV9; no firm D call. The V end lost 3 bases, the J end lost 4 bases, and 7 bases lay between the germline ends. There are 12 residues in the CDR3. Looked up from germline, CDR1 is SGDLS and CDR2 is YYNGEE. CDR3 coding DNA: TGTGCCAGCAGCGGCAACAGCTATGGCTACACCTTC. Translating it yields CASSGNSYGYTF.

This clonotype was observed a handful of times. The chain links TRBV7-9 to TRBJ2-5, with no clear D. V was shortened by 1 base and J by 2 bases, with 8 bases between the two germline ends. Germline-derived CDR1 and CDR2 are SEHNR and FQNEAQ (reference sequence). CDR3 length equals 14 residues. The CDR3 sequence: CASSLGSAQETQYF. The CDR3 DNA reads as TGTGCCAGCAGCTTAGGGTCGGCTCAAGAGACCCAGTACTTC.

This clonotype has only a few counts. The chain links TRBV18 to TRBJ1-4; D perhaps matches TRBD1 (5 bases). V lost 0 bases and J lost 8, with 13 bases in between. The germline gives CDR1 KGHSH, CDR2 LQKENI. The length of the CDR3 is 15 residues. This chain's CDR3 is CASSPPVPGTEKLFF. In nucleotides, the CDR3 is TGTGCCAGCTCACCACCGGTCCCCGGGACGGAAAAACTGTTTTTT.

This clonotype was recorded a few times. V gene TRBV6-9 combines with J gene TRBJ2-6; no clear D. In germline, CDR1 is MNHGY, CDR2 SVAAGI. This CDR3 spans 19 amino acids. V lost 4 bases and J lost 0, with 19 bases in between. The CDR3 region is CASSSLRQAPVSGANVLTF. In nucleotides, the CDR3 is TGTGCCAGCAGTTCCCTCCGGCAGGCACCCGTCTCTGGGGCCAACGTCCTGACTTTC.

The CDR3 sequence: CASSLVGRRNTEAFF. CDR3 sequence (DNA): TGTGCCAGCAGCTTGGTCGGTAGACGGAACACTGAAGCTTTCTTT. This chain joins TRBV5-4 and TRBJ1-1; no definite D call. This CDR3 spans 15 amino acids. CDR1 and CDR2 from the germline V gene are SGHNT and YYREEE (reference sequence). Trimming removed 0 bases at V and 1 base at J, with 10 bases between. Based on the CDR3 plus reference TRBV5-4 and TRBJ1-1, the full variable domain is ETGVTQSPTHLIKTRGQQVTLRCSSQSGHNTVSWYQQALGQGPQFIFQYYREEENGRGNFPPRFSGLQFPNYSSELNVNALELDDSALYLCASSLVGRRNTEAFFGQGTRLTVV.

In this sample, this clonotype turned up many times. The V and J genes are TRBV7-9 and TRBJ2-5, with D hard to call. Trimming cost V 2 bases and J 3 bases, with 7 bases left between them. Per the germline V gene, CDR1 is SEHNR and CDR2 is FQNEAQ (reference sequence). This CDR3 is built from 13 residues. CDR3: CASSLMQEETQYF. For the CDR3, the DNA is TGTGCCAGCAGCTTAATGCAGGAAGAGACCCAGTACTTC.

The V gene is TRBV9, the J gene TRBJ1-2, with D unresolved. Trimming removed 0 bases from V and 4 bases from J, with 13 bases in between. Germline loops: CDR1 SGDLS, CDR2 YYNGEE. The CDR3 spans 15 residues. The CDR3 sequence: CASSVGEGAGYGYTF. DNA of the CDR3: TGTGCCAGCAGCGTAGGAGAAGGTGCGGGCTATGGCTACACCTTC.

The CDR3 is CASSLVDGHQETQYF. The DNA for the CDR3 is TGTGCCAGCAGCTTAGTAGACGGGCATCAAGAGACCCAGTACTTC. This chain links TRBV7-8 with TRBJ2-5; D not certain. Trimming removed 1 base from V and 2 bases from J, with 11 bases in between. The germline gives CDR1 SGHVS, CDR2 FQNEAQ. The CDR3 is 15 amino acids.

V and J are TRBV20-1 and TRBJ1-3; D is unclear. CDR1 DFQATT and CDR2 SNEGSKA come from the germline V gene (reference sequence). The CDR3 is made up of 13 amino acids. V gave up 6 bases and J gave up 0 bases, with 9 bases separating them. The CDR3 DNA follows: TGCAGTGCCCCAGCTAACTCTGGAAACACCATATATTTT. Protein sequence: CSAPANSGNTIYF.

The chain's CDR3 is CASMGVPGANVLTF. The CDR3 DNA reads TGTGCCAGCATGGGCGTTCCTGGGGCCAACGTCCTGACTTTC. The chain recombines TRBV6-2 or TRBV6-3 with TRBJ2-6; D not resolved. The germline CDR1 and CDR2 sequences are MNHEY and SVGEGT. CDR3 length: 14 residues. Trimming cost V 7 bases and J 2 bases, with 9 bases left between them.

This clonotype was detected many times. The chain links TRBV7-8 to TRBJ1-6; a possible D gene is TRBD1 (5 bases). V gave up 5 bases and J gave up 7 bases, with 15 bases separating them. The CDR3 loop spans 15 amino acids. In germline, CDR1 is SGHVS, CDR2 FQNEAQ. The CDR3 DNA reads as TGTGCCAGCAGCGTGGAGGGGTCACAAAATTCACCCCTCCACTTT. Protein: CASSVEGSQNSPLHF.

This clonotype occurred a few times. The chain has TRBV18 and TRBJ1-4; 7 nucleotides match TRBD1. The CDR3 runs to 16 residues. The junction had 11 bases not matched to a gene; V was cut back by 3 bases and J by 7 bases. CDR1 is KGHSH and CDR2 is LQKENI in the germline V gene. The CDR3 coding sequence is TGTGCCAGCTCACCGACGCAGAGGGGGCTGAGTGAAAAACTGTTTTTT. Its translation is CASSPTQRGLSEKLFF.

The J gene is TRBJ1-2, the V gene TRBV6-6, with a possible D match to TRBD1 (5 bases). The germline gives CDR1 MNHNY, CDR2 SVGAGI (reference sequence). This CDR3 comprises 13 residues. Between the trimmed V and J ends, which lost 2 bases and 4 bases, there was a span of 8 bases. CDR3 loop: CASSYDRTYGYTF. The CDR3 bases are TGTGCCAGCAGTTACGACAGAACCTATGGCTACACCTTC.

V and J are TRBV18 and TRBJ2-7; 7 positions match TRBD1. Looked up from germline, CDR1 is KGHSH and CDR2 is LQKENI. V shed 5 bases, J shed 2 bases, and the junction held 9 bases outside the gene matches. The CDR3 has 15 amino acids. CDR3 protein: CASSATWDSTYEQYF. In DNA form, the CDR3 reads TGTGCCAGCTCAGCGACCTGGGACAGCACCTACGAGCAGTACTTC.

The chain recombines TRBV7-9 with TRBJ2-1, with a weak D call TRBD2 (6 bases). CDR3 length: 17 residues. V gave up 1 base and J gave up 4 bases, with 17 bases separating them. The germline V gene has CDR1 SEHNR and CDR2 FQNEAQ (reference sequence). For the CDR3, the DNA is TGTGCCAGCAGCTTAGAGCTCTCTAGCGAAACTTACAATGAGCAGTTCTTC. Translation gives CASSLELSSETYNEQFF.

Regarding this clonotype: The junction differs from germline at one of its ends, possibly a read error. The chain joins TRBV6-5 to TRBJ2-2, with D tentatively TRBD2 (6 bases). CDR1 and CDR2 (germline): MNHEY, SVGAGI. The CDR3 runs 19 residues. CDR3 loop: CASSYLALAGTGNTGGLFF. As DNA, the CDR3 is TGTGCCAGCAGTTACTTAGCCCTGGCGGGGACGGGGAACACCGGGGGGCTGTTTTTT.

This clonotype was recorded at least ten times. The J gene is TRBJ1-1, the V gene TRBV5-1; D might be TRBD1 (5 bases). V lost 4 bases to trimming and J lost 1 base, with 11 bases between them. Germline CDR1 and CDR2: SGHRS and YFSETQ. This CDR3 is 14 amino acids long. CDR3 protein: CASSPRGENTEAFF. The CDR3 DNA reads TGCGCCAGCAGCCCGCGGGGGGAGAACACTGAAGCTTTCTTT.

J is TRBJ2-4 and V is TRBV9; 7 positions match TRBD2. Germline lookup yields CDR1 SGDLS and CDR2 YYNGEE. The V segment lost 0 bases and the J segment 7 bases; nucleotides outside the gene matches: 7. The CDR3 totals 15 residues. DNA for the CDR3: TGTGCCAGCAGCGTAGGGGAGGGGTATGTGAACATTCAGTACTTC. The encoded protein is CASSVGEGYVNIQYF.

V and J are TRBV4-2 and TRBJ1-2; D gene uncertain. The V gene lost 1 base and the J gene lost 9 bases, with 18 bases spanning the gap. The CDR3 totals 15 residues. Germline lookup yields CDR1 LGHNA and CDR2 YNFKEQ. CDR3 residues: CASSQVGRTEDSYTF. In DNA, the CDR3 is TGTGCCAGCAGCCAAGTTGGCAGGACCGAGGATAGCTACACCTTC.

V gene TRBV11-3 combines with J gene TRBJ2-1; TRBD1 might be the D (6 bases). The ends were cut back, 4 bases at V and 9 bases at J, with 13 bases in the middle. CDR3 length: 13 amino acids. Germline assignment: CDR1 SGHNT and CDR2 YENEEA. The CDR3 DNA reads as TGTGCCAGCAGCTATGTGGGGGCCGGTGAGCAGTTCTTC. As protein: CASSYVGAGEQFF.

In its sample, this clonotype was seen a few times. The CDR3 reads CSSSWTAGGGETQYF. DNA for the CDR3: TGCAGTTCTTCATGGACAGCGGGAGGTGGCGAGACCCAGTACTTC. This chain links TRBV20-1 with TRBJ2-5; 9 positions match TRBD2. The ends lost 8 bases at V and 5 bases at J; junction bases unmatched: 15. The CDR3 is made up of 15 amino acids. Germline values: CDR1 DFQATT, CDR2 SNEGSKA (reference sequence).

This rearrangement joins TRBV30 to TRBJ1-1; D possibly corresponds to TRBD1 (5 bases). Germline CDR1 reads GTSNPN; CDR2 reads SVGIG (reference sequence). CDR3 length: 13 amino acids. The CDR3 DNA follows: TGTGGGTGGAGTGTGGGGGTAGGCACTGAAGCTTTCTTT. The encoded protein is CGWSVGVGTEAFF.